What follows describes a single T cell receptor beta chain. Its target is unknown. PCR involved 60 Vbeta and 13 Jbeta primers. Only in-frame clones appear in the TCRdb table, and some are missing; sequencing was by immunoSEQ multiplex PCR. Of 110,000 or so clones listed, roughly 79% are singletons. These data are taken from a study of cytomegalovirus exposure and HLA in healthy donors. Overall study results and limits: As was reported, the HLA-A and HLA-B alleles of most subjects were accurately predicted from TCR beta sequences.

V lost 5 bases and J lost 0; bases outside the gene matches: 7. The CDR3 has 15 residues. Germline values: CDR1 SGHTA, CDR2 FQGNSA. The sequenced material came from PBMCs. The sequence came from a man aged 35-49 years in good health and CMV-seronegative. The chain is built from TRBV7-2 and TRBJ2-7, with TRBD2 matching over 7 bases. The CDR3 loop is CASSSGTHHSYEQYF. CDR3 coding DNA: TGTGCCAGCAGCAGCGGGACTCACCACTCCTACGAGCAGTACTTC.